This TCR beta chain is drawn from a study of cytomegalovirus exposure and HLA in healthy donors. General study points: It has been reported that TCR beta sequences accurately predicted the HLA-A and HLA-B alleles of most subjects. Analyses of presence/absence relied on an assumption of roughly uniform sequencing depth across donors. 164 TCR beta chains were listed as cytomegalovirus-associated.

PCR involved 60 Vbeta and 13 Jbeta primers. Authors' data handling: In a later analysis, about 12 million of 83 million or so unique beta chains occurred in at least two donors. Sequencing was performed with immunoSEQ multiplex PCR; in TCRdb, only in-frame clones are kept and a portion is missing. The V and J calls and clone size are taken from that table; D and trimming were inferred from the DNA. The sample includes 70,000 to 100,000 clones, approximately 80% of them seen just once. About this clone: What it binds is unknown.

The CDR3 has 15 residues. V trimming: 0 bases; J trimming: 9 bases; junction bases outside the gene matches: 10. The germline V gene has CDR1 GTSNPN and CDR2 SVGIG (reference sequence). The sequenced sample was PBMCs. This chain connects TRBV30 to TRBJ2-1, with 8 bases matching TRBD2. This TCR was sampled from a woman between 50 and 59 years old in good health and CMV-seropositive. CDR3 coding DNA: TGTGCCTGGAGTGTACTGGGACTAGGAGTGGGTGAGCAGTTCTTC. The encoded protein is CAWSVLGLGVGEQFF.